This TCR beta chain was recovered during a study of T cells in Graves' hyperthyroidism and ophthalmopathy. Regarding the study as a whole: Ophthalmopathy and stable hyperthyroidism were told apart by a 13 V-J model. A median around 6.8 months before onset, the model predicted ophthalmopathy.

This clonotype was picked up many times. What it recognizes is unknown. Diagnoses rested on clinical symptoms, serum thyroxine and TRAb, thyroid ultrasound and orbital computed tomography. Initially, at the first diagnosis of hyperthyroidism and before any ophthalmopathy symptoms, blood was sampled. The length of the CDR3 is 16 residues. Per the germline V gene, CDR1 is KGHSH and CDR2 is LQKENI. V gave up 3 bases and J gave up 8 bases; unmatched junction bases: 5. RNA transcripts provided the source from which TCR beta CDR3 regions were amplified. With the HTBI primer set, the TCR CDR3 went through a first round of RT-PCR. TCRdb reprocessed the multiplex PCR reads via MiXCR and lists one record per CDR3 protein. This repertoire shows roughly 580,000 distinct CDR3 sequences, 14% found once; its top ten account for more than 4.5%.

The chain combines TRBV18 with TRBJ2-1; the match to TRBD2 covers 15 bases. Sequencing input: blood. The source is a young woman with Graves' hyperthyroidism that later progressed to Graves' ophthalmopathy. CDR3 DNA: TGTGCCAGCTCACCTCCGGGACTAGCGGGAGGCGATGAGCAGTTCTTC. Encoded protein: CASSPPGLAGGDEQFF.